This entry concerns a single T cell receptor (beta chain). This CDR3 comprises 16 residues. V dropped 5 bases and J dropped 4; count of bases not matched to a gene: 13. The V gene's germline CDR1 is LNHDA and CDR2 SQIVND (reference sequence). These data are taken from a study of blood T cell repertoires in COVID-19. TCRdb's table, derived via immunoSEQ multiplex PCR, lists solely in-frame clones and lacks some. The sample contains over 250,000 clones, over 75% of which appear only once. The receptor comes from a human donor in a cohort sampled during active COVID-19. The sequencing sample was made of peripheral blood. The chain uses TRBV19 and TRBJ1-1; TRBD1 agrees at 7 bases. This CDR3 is CASSETGVVSVTEAFF. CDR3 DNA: TGTGCCAGTAGTGAAACAGGGGTTGTCTCGGTCACTGAAGCTTTCTTT. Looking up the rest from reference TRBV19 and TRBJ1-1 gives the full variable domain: DGGITQSPKYLFRKEGQNVTLSCEQNLNHDAMYWYRQDPGQGLRLIYYSQIVNDFQKGDIAEGYSVSREKKESFPLTVTSAQKNPTAFYLCASSETGVVSVTEAFFGQGTRLTVV.